Presented here are 11 T cell receptor beta chains from one specimen sequenced in a study of OX40 agonist ivuxolimab in advanced cancers. Sequencing was performed with immunoSEQ multiplex PCR; in TCRdb, only in-frame clones are kept and a portion is missing. The data show about 67,000 clones, just over 90% seen once. Sequenced here: CD4+ or CD8+ T cells sorted from blood, sampled in a trial of the OX40 agonist ivuxolimab. The receptors come from an adult with an advanced solid tumor such as melanoma, head and neck, liver or kidney cancer.

This clone was picked up a small number of times. V and J are TRBV2 and TRBJ1-6, with 9 bases fitting TRBD1. With 6 bases clipped from V and 5 bases from J, the junction kept 2 bases outside the gene matches. The CDR3 extends over 14 amino acids. Per the germline V gene, CDR1 is SNHLY and CDR2 is FYNNEI. The CDR3: CASRRQGDNSPLHF. CDR3 coding DNA: TGTGCCAGCAGACGACAGGGGGATAATTCACCCCTCCACTTT.

This clone was seen a single time. The chain carries TRBV7-7 and TRBJ2-5, with D perhaps matching TRBD2 (6 bases). V was pared by 3 bases and J by 5 bases, with 13 bases between. From germline, CDR1 is SSHAT and CDR2 FNYEAQ (reference sequence). The CDR3 totals 14 residues. The CDR3 region is CASSLGGNRETQYF. For the CDR3, the DNA is TGTGCCAGCAGCTTGGGCGGGAATCGGGAGACCCAGTACTTC.

The chain employs TRBV29-1 and TRBJ1-1; D not resolved. V shed 3 bases and J shed 4 bases, with 15 bases lying between them. The CDR3 runs to 14 residues. From germline, CDR1 is SQVTM and CDR2 ANQGSEA. This chain's CDR3 is CSVDGFSLSTEAFF. The CDR3 DNA sequence: TGCAGCGTTGATGGTTTCAGTCTTAGCACTGAAGCTTTCTTT. Full variable domain (missing parts from reference TRBV29-1 and TRBJ1-1): SAVISQKPSRDICQRGTSLTIQCQVDSQVTMMFWYRQQPGQSLTLIATANQGSEATYESGFVIDKFPISRPNLTFSTLTVSNMSPEDSSIYLCSVDGFSLSTEAFFGQGTRLTVV.

V is TRBV28 and J is TRBJ1-1; 10 bases match TRBD1. From germline, CDR1 is MDHEN and CDR2 SYDVKM. Trimming removed 3 bases from V and 4 bases from J; junction bases left unmatched: 2. This CDR3 is 14 amino acids long. CDR3 nucleotides: TGTGCCAGCAGTTTGGACAGGGGGGTCACTGAAGCTTTCTTT. Encoded protein: CASSLDRGVTEAFF. The full variable domain, in which reference TRBV28 and TRBJ1-1 provide the parts outside the CDR3, is DVKVTQSSRYLVKRTGEKVFLECVQDMDHENMFWYRQDPGLGLRLIYFSYDVKMKEKGDIPEGYSVSREKKERFSLILESASTNQTSMYLCASSLDRGVTEAFFGQGTRLTVV.

The chain is built from TRBV28 and TRBJ1-4, with 12 nucleotides matching TRBD1. V was clipped by 6 bases and J by 6 bases; unmatched bases: 14. Germline-derived CDR1 and CDR2 are MDHEN and SYDVKM. This CDR3 contains 18 residues. As DNA, the CDR3 is TGTGCCAGCAGCCCCCCGGGACAGGGGGCGGGGAGTGATGAAAAACTGTTTTTT. This translates into CASSPPGQGAGSDEKLFF.

This chain's CDR3 is CASSLASMANSNQPQHF. The CDR3 DNA reads as TGTGCCAGCAGCTTAGCGTCTATGGCGAATAGCAATCAGCCCCAGCATTTT. The chain carries TRBV7-8 and TRBJ1-5; D uncertain. CDR1 SGHVS and CDR2 FQNEAQ come from the germline V gene. The V gene lost 0 bases and the J gene lost 0 bases, with 12 bases spanning the gap. The CDR3 length is 17 residues.

J is TRBJ2-4 and V is TRBV7-9; TRBD1 matches at 12 bases. V lost 1 base and J lost 0; bases outside the gene matches: 7. In germline, CDR1 is SEHNR, CDR2 FQNEAQ (reference sequence). The CDR3 is 19 residues long. The CDR3: CASSLVRDRGLLAKNIQYF. In DNA, the CDR3 is TGTGCCAGCAGCTTAGTGCGGGACAGGGGGCTACTAGCCAAAAACATTCAGTACTTC.

A few counts support this clone. J is TRBJ2-7 and V is TRBV29-1; TRBD2 matches at 7 bases. Germline V gives CDR1 SQVTM, CDR2 ANQGSEA. This CDR3 region has 14 residues. J gave up 2 bases and V 4 bases, and 8 bases lay outside the gene matches. Here the CDR3 DNA reads TGCAGCGTTGGTAGGGCGGGAGAGCCCTACGAGCAGTACTTC. Protein product: CSVGRAGEPYEQYF.

The chain uses TRBV4-1 and TRBJ2-2, with 8 bases lining up with TRBD1. The V segment lost 0 bases and the J segment 8 bases; nucleotides outside the gene matches: 11. Germline V gene lookup returns CDR1 MGHRA and CDR2 YSYEKL. The CDR3 is 17 residues long. CDR3 region: CASSQDKDRAGRGELFF. In DNA, the CDR3 is TGCGCCAGCAGCCAAGATAAGGACAGGGCGGGTCGGGGGGAGCTGTTTTTT.

The CDR3 sequence: CASSKGPGLNSNQPQHF. Here the CDR3 DNA reads TGTGCCAGCAGCAAAGGACCGGGACTGAATAGCAATCAGCCCCAGCATTTT. This rearrangement joins TRBV21-1 to TRBJ1-5. TRBV21-1 is described as a pseudogene. This CDR3 is 17 amino acids long.

This chain joins TRBV10-3 and TRBJ2-5; TRBD2 matches at 8 bases. The CDR3 runs to 16 residues. CDR1 is ENHRY and CDR2 is SYGVKD in the germline V gene. J gave up 4 bases and V 7 bases, and 14 bases lay outside the gene matches. CDR3 DNA sequence: TGTGCCATCAAGGGTAGCGGGGCCACCGGAGGAGAGACCCAGTACTTC. This sequence encodes CAIKGSGATGGETQYF.